Listed below are T cell receptor beta chains from one sample, sequenced in a study of T-cell memory formation after mild COVID-19. Each CDR3 protein gets one entry after TCRdb re-called the 5' RACE reads with MiXCR. The profile shows 500,000 to 600,000 distinct CDR3 sequences, about a sixth of them singletons. The sample was PBMCs or a T cell subset sorted from them (not recorded which). These receptors all come from an adult woman who had mild COVID-19 (a few samples of this study predate the infection). Cell type and time point are not known. Both conserved end residues are part of each CDR3. A D gene is named only where the DNA matches it firmly. The listing skips clone size in some rows; elsewhere it reads once, few, many or a size class.

CDR3: CASSHQHDRNTGELFF
DNA: TGCGCCAGCAGCCACCAGCACGACAGGAACACCGGGGAGCTGTTTTTT
V: TRBV4-3
size: few
D: .
J: TRBJ2-2

CDR3: CASSVGTSAAGELFF
DNA: TGTGCCAGCAGCGTAGGTACGTCGGCGGCCGGGGAGCTGTTTTTT
V: TRBV9
size: .
D: .
J: TRBJ2-2

CDR3: CASRGLQSYEQYF
DNA: TGCGCCAGCCGGGGCCTTCAGTCGTACGAGCAGTACTTC
V: TRBV4-1
size: once
D: .
J: TRBJ2-7

CDR3: CSARGMGSSGNTIYF
DNA: TGCAGCGCCAGGGGGATGGGGAGCTCTGGAAACACCATATATTTT
V: TRBV29-1
size: many
D: TRBD1
J: TRBJ1-3

CDR3: CASSLARASTGELFF
DNA: TGTGCCAGCAGTTTAGCCAGGGCAAGTACCGGGGAGCTGTTTTTT
V: TRBV12-3/TRBV12-4
size: few
D: .
J: TRBJ2-2

CDR3: CASTLRVPGTDTQYF
DNA: TGTGCCAGCACCCTTAGGGTACCGGGCACAGATACGCAGTATTTT
V: TRBV12-3/TRBV12-4
size: few
D: .
J: TRBJ2-3

CDR3: CASSPRSNSPLHF
DNA: TGTGCCAGCAGCCCCCGCAGTAATTCACCCCTCCACTTT
V: TRBV9
size: few
D: .
J: TRBJ1-6

CDR3: CATAGTANYGYTF
DNA: TGTGCCACCGCCGGGACCGCGAACTATGGCTACACCTTC
V: TRBV6-4
size: .
D: .
J: TRBJ1-2

CDR3: CASSGVVAGELFF
DNA: TGTGCCAGCAGTGGGGTGGTAGCCGGGGAGCTGTTTTTT
V: TRBV25-1
size: few
D: .
J: TRBJ2-2

CDR3: CATSDGVGEQFF
DNA: TGTGCCACCAGTGATGGGGTTGGTGAGCAGTTCTTC
V: TRBV24-1
size: few
D: .
J: TRBJ2-1

CDR3: CASSDEPNTEAFF
DNA: TGTGCCAGCAGCGACGAACCGAACACTGAAGCTTTCTTT
V: TRBV9
size: .
D: .
J: TRBJ1-1

CDR3: CSASPGPGGYTF
DNA: TGCAGTGCTAGTCCGGGCCCGGGCGGCTACACCTTC
V: TRBV20-1
size: .
D: .
J: TRBJ1-2

CDR3: CASSLLFPQVAGRSNNEQFF
DNA: TGTGCCAGCAGCTTACTCTTTCCCCAAGTGGCGGGAAGGAGTAACAATGAGCAGTTCTTC
V: TRBV7-2
size: .
D: .
J: TRBJ2-1

CDR3: CASRWGGDWNGYGYTF
DNA: TGTGCCAGCCGATGGGGCGGCGATTGGAACGGCTATGGCTACACCTTC
V: TRBV6-2/TRBV6-3
size: .
D: .
J: TRBJ1-2

CDR3: CASTLLGGPNTEAFF
DNA: TGTGCCAGCACCCTACTGGGGGGCCCGAACACTGAAGCTTTCTTT
V: TRBV6-2/TRBV6-3
size: .
D: .
J: TRBJ1-1

CDR3: CALRYSGANVLTF
DNA: TGTGCCCTTCGCTACTCTGGGGCCAACGTCCTGACTTTC
V: TRBV2
size: .
D: .
J: TRBJ2-6

CDR3: CASSRGLAGVRTGELFF
DNA: TGTGCCAGCAGCCGGGGACTAGCGGGAGTAAGGACCGGGGAGCTGTTTTTT
V: TRBV5-5
size: many
D: TRBD2
J: TRBJ2-2

CDR3: CAWSLGAGGFYF
DNA: TGTGCCTGGAGCCTCGGAGCGGGAGGGTTCTACTTC
V: TRBV30
size: .
D: TRBD2
J: TRBJ2-4

CDR3: CASSQWGQSGGETQYF
DNA: TGCGCCAGCAGCCAATGGGGACAGTCCGGGGGTGAGACCCAGTACTTC
V: TRBV4-1
size: .
D: .
J: TRBJ2-5

CDR3: CASSTFLTGYYGYTF
DNA: TGTGCCAGTAGTACTTTCCTGACAGGGTACTATGGCTACACCTTC
V: TRBV19
size: .
D: TRBD1
J: TRBJ1-2

CDR3: CASSLQPPGLARNEQYF
DNA: TGCGCCAGCAGCTTACAACCTCCGGGACTAGCGAGAAACGAGCAGTACTTC
V: TRBV5-1
size: few
D: TRBD2
J: TRBJ2-7

CDR3: CASSVNRGLTDTQYF
DNA: TGCGCCAGCAGCGTGAACAGGGGACTCACAGATACGCAGTATTTT
V: TRBV5-1
size: .
D: .
J: TRBJ2-3

CDR3: CASSLKGDGYTF
DNA: TGTGCCAGCAGTTTGAAAGGGGATGGCTACACCTTC
V: TRBV28
size: .
D: .
J: TRBJ1-2

CDR3: CSVEDRPDRTDTQYF
DNA: TGCAGCGTTGAAGATCGGCCCGACAGGACAGATACGCAGTATTTT
V: TRBV29-1
size: .
D: .
J: TRBJ2-3

CDR3: CASSWRGVQYF
DNA: TGTGCCAGCAGCTGGCGGGGGGTTCAGTACTTC
V: TRBV3-1
size: few
D: TRBD2
J: TRBJ2-4

CDR3: CASSSMGLGETQYF
DNA: TGTGCCAGCAGTAGTATGGGACTAGGGGAGACCCAGTACTTC
V: TRBV27
size: few
D: TRBD2
J: TRBJ2-5